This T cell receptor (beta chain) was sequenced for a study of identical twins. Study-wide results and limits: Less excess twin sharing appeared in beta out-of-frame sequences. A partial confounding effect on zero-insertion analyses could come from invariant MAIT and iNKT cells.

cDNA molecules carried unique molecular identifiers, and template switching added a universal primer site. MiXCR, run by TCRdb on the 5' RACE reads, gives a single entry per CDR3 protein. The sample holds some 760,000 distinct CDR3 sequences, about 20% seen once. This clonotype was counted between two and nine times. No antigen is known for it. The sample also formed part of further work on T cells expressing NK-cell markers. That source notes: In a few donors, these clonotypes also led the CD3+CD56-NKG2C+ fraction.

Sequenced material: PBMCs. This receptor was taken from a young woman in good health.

In nucleotides, the CDR3 is TGTGCCACCAGCAGGGGGACAGATACCTACGAGCAGTACTTC. It encodes CATSRGTDTYEQYF. This sequence joins TRBV15 and TRBJ2-7; 7 nucleotides agree with TRBD1. The J segment lost 2 bases and the V segment lost 3 bases, leaving 4 bases of the junction unmatched. The CDR3 has 14 amino acids. CDR1 and CDR2 (germline): LNHNV, YYDKDF (reference sequence).